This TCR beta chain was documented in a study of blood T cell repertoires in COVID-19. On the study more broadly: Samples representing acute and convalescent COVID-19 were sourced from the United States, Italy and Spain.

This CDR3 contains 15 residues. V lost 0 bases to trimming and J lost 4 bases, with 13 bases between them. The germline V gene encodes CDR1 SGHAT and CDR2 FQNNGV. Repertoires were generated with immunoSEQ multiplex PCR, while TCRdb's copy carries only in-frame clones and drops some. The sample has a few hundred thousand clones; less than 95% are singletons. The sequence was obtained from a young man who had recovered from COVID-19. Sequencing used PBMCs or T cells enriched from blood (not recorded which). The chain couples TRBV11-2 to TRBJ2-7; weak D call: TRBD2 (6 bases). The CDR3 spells CASSLEAGTQYEQYF. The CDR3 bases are TGTGCCAGCAGCTTAGAGGCGGGAACCCAGTACGAGCAGTACTTC.